These 16 T cell receptor beta chains share one sample of origin, sequenced in a study of molecular identifiers for immune sequencing clone quantification. TCRdb re-called the PCR reads through MiXCR, storing one row per CDR3 protein. The sample has some 320,000 distinct CDR3 sequences, about a quarter seen once; the top ten hold about 0.73%. The specimen sequenced was naive CD8+ T cells from blood, with Jurkat cell RNA spiked in. Subset noted: FACS-sorted CD8+CD4-CCR7+CD45RA+ naive T cells. These receptors were obtained from a human donor in good health. Some libraries in this study had Jurkat cell RNA spiked in.

This chain uses TRBV19 with TRBJ1-3; the D gene is possibly TRBD1 (5 bases). The CDR3 contains 17 residues. The V gene's germline CDR1 is LNHDA and CDR2 SQIVND (reference sequence). The V end lost 4 bases, the J end lost 11 bases, and 27 bases lay between the germline ends. The DNA for the CDR3 is TGTGCCAGTAGTACCTTAGGGGCAGGCGTCTCGGATGACGCCATATATTTT. Translation gives CASSTLGAGVSDDAIYF.

With regard to this clonotype: A read error may explain this, as a much larger clone is one base away. The rearrangement joins TRBV25-1 to TRBJ2-2; tentative D call: TRBD2 (5 bases). In germline, CDR1 is MGHDK, CDR2 SYGVNS. There are 15 residues in the CDR3. The CDR3 region has the DNA TGTGCCAGCCCTATTTCCCCTCGCCCCACCGGGGAGCTGCTTTTT. It codes for CASPISPRPTGELLF.

This clonotype was seen at least ten times. The V gene is TRBV7-9, the J gene TRBJ2-3; D tentatively reads TRBD1 or TRBD2 (5 bases each). Germline-derived CDR1 and CDR2 are SEHNR and FQNEAQ (reference sequence). This CDR3 region has 16 residues. Trimming took 2 bases from V and 1 from J, leaving 13 bases between them. CDR3 loop: CASSLIRDPRTDTQYF. Written as DNA, the CDR3 is TGTGCCAGCAGCTTAATCCGGGACCCCCGCACAGATACGCAGTATTTT.

This clonotype was seen more than once but under ten times. It may be a read error: a sequence one base away is much more abundant. J is TRBJ1-1 and V is TRBV6-5; 7 bases line up with TRBD1. CDR1 is MNHEY and CDR2 is SVGAGI in the germline V gene. The CDR3 consists of 15 residues. V trimming: 2 bases; J trimming: 6 bases; junction bases outside the gene matches: 9. CDR3 in DNA: TGTGCCAGCAGTTACCATACAGGGGTGCGACCTGAAGCTTTCTTT. Translating it yields CASSYHTGVRPEAFF.

This clonotype was picked up one time. Without the conserved terminal phenylalanine or tryptophan, this CDR3 likely stems from a read error. It is unclear where the CDR3 begins or ends on the DNA, so no DNA is shown, and the CDR3 is as TCRdb lists it. The V call is TRBV7-9, the J call TRBJ2-2; TRBD2, the D gene given by the table, was not confirmed from the DNA. Germline CDR1 and CDR2: SEHNR and FQNEAQ (reference sequence). A total of 15 residues make up the CDR3, ends included. This CDR3 reads CASSHPGLSWGELFN.

The CDR3 bases are TGTGCCAGCAGTTTACCCGTTACAGGGGTTGGGGATACGCAGTATTTT. Its protein product is CASSLPVTGVGDTQYF. This rearrangement joins TRBV28 to TRBJ2-3, with 7 positions matching TRBD1. Germline CDR1 is MDHEN and CDR2 is SYDVKM. This CDR3 has 16 residues. Trimming cost V 2 bases and J 6 bases; bases outside gene matches: 11.

The chain recombines TRBV3-1 with TRBJ2-2; TRBD2 matches at 10 bases. The germline CDR1 and CDR2 sequences are LGHDT and YNNKEL (reference sequence). V was pared by 0 bases and J by 6 bases, with 10 bases of the junction left unmatched. The CDR3 totals 18 residues. CDR3 region: CASSQDFQLAGSPGELFF. CDR3 bases: TGTGCCAGCAGCCAAGATTTTCAACTAGCGGGGAGCCCCGGGGAGCTGTTTTTT. The full variable domain, with the rest looked up from reference TRBV3-1 and TRBJ2-2, is DTAVSQTPKYLVTQMGNDKSIKCEQNLGHDTMYWYKQDSKKFLKIMFSYNNKELIINETVPNRFSPKSPDKAHLNLHINSLELGDSAVYFCASSQDFQLAGSPGELFFGEGSRLTVL.

In its sample, this clonotype was seen many times. This rearrangement joins TRBV6-2 or TRBV6-3 to TRBJ2-3; 7 positions match TRBD2. The CDR3 is made up of 13 amino acids. V shed 5 bases, J shed 5 bases, and the junction held 4 bases outside the gene matches. From germline, CDR1 is MNHEY and CDR2 SVGEGT. The CDR3 sequence is CASSSGDGDTQYF. The CDR3, as DNA: TGTGCCAGCAGTAGCGGGGATGGAGATACGCAGTATTTT.

This clonotype has only a few counts. A read error may produce the germline difference seen at one junction end. The genes are TRBV12-3 or TRBV12-4 and TRBJ1-4; possible D gene TRBD1, 6 bases. The CDR3 runs 14 residues. In nucleotides, the CDR3 is TGTGTCAGCAGACCGACAGGCACTAATGAAAAACTGTTTTTT. It is translated as CVSRPTGTNEKLFF.

Turning to this clonotype: This clone may be a read error of a much larger clone one base away. The chain combines TRBV6-2 or TRBV6-3 with TRBJ1-5; tentatively, D is TRBD1 (6 bases). The CDR3 length is 13 residues. CDR1 and CDR2 from the germline V gene are MNHEY and SVGEGT. This CDR3 reads CASGYGGLQPQHF. CDR3 bases: TGTGCCAGCGGTTATGGGGGGCTTCAGCCCCAGCATTTT.

The sample holds a few counts of this clonotype. This chain joins TRBV28 and TRBJ2-7; TRBD1 aligns across 7 bases. The CDR3 totals 14 residues. The germline CDR1 and CDR2 sequences are MDHEN and SYDVKM. V shed 5 bases and J 0 bases; nucleotides not matched to a gene: 4. In DNA form, the CDR3 reads TGTGCCAGCAGTACCCGGGACAGCTCCTACGAGCAGTACTTC. Translation: CASSTRDSSYEQYF.

This clonotype appeared many times. V usage is TRBV7-2 and J usage is TRBJ2-3; 7 bases fit TRBD2. CDR1 and CDR2 (germline): SGHTA, FQGNSA. V shed 4 bases, J shed 4 bases, and the junction held 5 bases outside the gene matches. The CDR3 is 14 amino acids. The CDR3 sequence is CASSWASGPDTQYF. The CDR3 DNA reads as TGTGCCAGCAGCTGGGCTAGCGGCCCAGATACGCAGTATTTT.

The chain carries TRBV6-5 and TRBJ2-7; tentatively, D is TRBD1 or TRBD2 (6 bases each). This CDR3 region has 15 residues. CDR1 is MNHEY and CDR2 is SVGAGI in the germline V gene. CDR3 residues: CVTHPGAWVRDEQYF. In DNA form, the CDR3 reads TGTGTCACGCACCCGGGGGCGTGGGTCCGGGACGAGCAGTACTTC.

In regard to this clonotype: At one end the junction does not follow the germline gene, possibly because of a read error. The V and J genes are TRBV27 and TRBJ2-7; D gene unclear. This CDR3 spans 13 amino acids. CDR1 is MNHEY and CDR2 is SMNVEV in the germline V gene (reference sequence). CDR3 residues: CASSPRSSYEQCF. The CDR3 DNA is TGTGCCAGCAGTCCCAGAAGCTCCTACGAGCAGTGCTTC.

The V gene is TRBV19, the J gene TRBJ2-7, with TRBD2 matching 7 bases. The CDR3 has 15 amino acids. CDR1 LNHDA and CDR2 SQIVND come from the germline V gene (reference sequence). The V and J ends lost 3 bases and 7 bases, in that order; junction bases with no gene match: 12. CDR3 sequence: CASSILYAGAGEQYF. The DNA for the CDR3 is TGTGCCAGTAGTATCCTCTACGCGGGAGCGGGGGAGCAGTACTTC.

Regarding this clonotype: A much larger clone differs by one base, so this may be a read error. The rearrangement joins TRBV25-1 to TRBJ2-5; D possibly corresponds to TRBD1 (6 bases). Trimming removed 3 bases from V and 4 bases from J, with 27 bases in between. The CDR3 extends over 19 amino acids. Germline CDR1 is MGHDK and CDR2 is SYGVNS. The CDR3, as DNA: TGTGCCAGCAGTGACCCAACCTCTAACACGGCAGGGGCGGGAGAGACCCAGTACTTC. It is translated as CASSDPTSNTAGAGETQYF.